A selection of T cell receptor beta chains follows, all from one sample in a study of T cells in Graves' hyperthyroidism and ophthalmopathy. In TCRdb, the multiplex PCR reads were re-called with MiXCR into one record per CDR3 protein. The table has under 400,000 distinct CDR3 sequences, roughly 25% seen once. Specimen: blood. The source of these receptors is a man in his fifties with Graves' hyperthyroidism. Both conserved end residues are part of each CDR3. D genes are given only for firm matches. The size field is filled for only some rows; it gives once, few, many or a size class.

- - TRBJ2-7 TRBV29-1 TGCAGCGTTGTGGTCGGTTACGAGCAGTACTTC CSVVVGYEQYF
- many TRBJ2-5 TRBV13 TGTGCCAGCAGCTCTAGCGTTTCTCAAGAGACCCAGTACTTC CASSSSVSQETQYF
TRBD2 many TRBJ2-2 TRBV2 TGTGCCAGCAGTACCGGACTAGCGGGGAACACCGGGGAGCTGTTTTTT CASSTGLAGNTGELFF
TRBD2 few TRBJ2-1 TRBV7-8 TGTGCCAGCAGCTCTTCGGGACTAGCGGGAGGGCCCGAGTTCTTC CASSSSGLAGGPEFF
- - TRBJ2-7 TRBV9 TGTGCCAGCAGCGCTCGAGGGACCGGCTCCTACGAGCAGTACTTC CASSARGTGSYEQYF
- many TRBJ1-1 TRBV18 TGTGCCAGCTCACCCAGCAGGGCGAACACTGAAGCTTTCTTT CASSPSRANTEAFF
- many TRBJ2-5 TRBV24-1 TGTGCCACCAGTGATTTCGGTCGACGGAAGTCCGAGACCCAGTACTTC CATSDFGRRKSETQYF
TRBD1 many TRBJ2-7 TRBV6-5 TGTGCCAGCAGGCTCTCCGGACAGGCTACAATCTACGAGCAGTACTTC CASRLSGQATIYEQYF
- few TRBJ2-3 TRBV5-4 TGTGCCAGCAGCTCCGCGCGAGGCCCAGATACGCAGTATTTT CASSSARGPDTQYF
- - TRBJ2-2 TRBV3-1 TGTGCCAGCAGCCGAACGACAGGGAACACCGGGGAGCTGTTTTTT CASSRTTGNTGELFF
TRBD2 - TRBJ2-5 TRBV18 TGTGCCAGCTCACCACCGGGACTAGCGAACCAAGAGACCCAGTACTTC CASSPPGLANQETQYF
- many TRBJ2-7 TRBV3-1 TGTGCCAGCAGCCTACCGGGACAACCCTACGAGCAGTACTTC CASSLPGQPYEQYF
TRBD2 - TRBJ2-7 TRBV27 TGTGCCAGCAGTCAAGGGACTAGCGGGATTAACGAGCAGTACTTC CASSQGTSGINEQYF
TRBD1 - TRBJ2-2 TRBV7-6 TGTGCCAGCAGCCCATGGACAGGGGGCTTCGGGGAGCTGTTTTTT CASSPWTGGFGELFF
TRBD2 few TRBJ2-3 TRBV20-1 TGCAGTGCTAGCGTGGCAGGGGAGGCAGCGGGAGCCCCCGATACGCAGTATTTT CSASVAGEAAGAPDTQYF
- few TRBJ2-7 TRBV3-1 TGTGCCAGCAGCCATCGTAGCAACTCCTACGAGCAGTACTTC CASSHRSNSYEQYF
TRBD1 once TRBJ1-5 TRBV6-1 TGTGCCAGCAGACCCTCGCCGGGACAGGGAAAAAATCAGCCCCAGCATTTT CASRPSPGQGKNQPQHF
TRBD1 many TRBJ2-7 TRBV7-6 TGTGCCAGCAGCTTAGCGATGTCAGGGGGTACCTACGAGCAGTACTTC CASSLAMSGGTYEQYF
- few TRBJ2-1 TRBV11-2 TGTGCCAGCAGCCCGCTAGCGACAGACAATGAGCAGTTCTTC CASSPLATDNEQFF
- few TRBJ1-3 TRBV5-1 TGCGCCAGCGGAGCCGTTGGGGCTGGAAACACCATATATTTT CASGAVGAGNTIYF
- many TRBJ2-1 TRBV7-3 TGTGCCAGCAGCTTAAGCGGTACAGGGAACAATGAGCAGTTCTTC CASSLSGTGNNEQFF
- - TRBJ2-7 TRBV5-5 TGTGCCAGCAGCCCACATCCGCTCGACGAGCAGTACTTC CASSPHPLDEQYF
- - TRBJ2-3 TRBV29-1 TGCAGCGTTGAAACTGGCACAGATACGCAGTATTTT CSVETGTDTQYF
- - TRBJ2-7 TRBV6-1 TGTGCCAGCAGTCCCTGGACCTCAGCGGACGAGCAGTACTTC CASSPWTSADEQYF
- few TRBJ2-3 TRBV19 TGTGCCAGTAGTACCGTTGGTGGGTGGGGCACAGATACGCAGTATTTT CASSTVGGWGTDTQYF
TRBD2 - TRBJ2-7 TRBV20-1 TGCAGTGCTAGACCTTCCGGGACTAGCGGCTTTTACGAGCAGTACTTC CSARPSGTSGFYEQYF
- - TRBJ2-7 TRBV19 TGTGCCAGTAGTTTGGCAGGGTTTTCCTACGAGCAGTACTTC CASSLAGFSYEQYF
- few TRBJ2-4 TRBV11-3 TGTGCCAGCAGTCCAGGGTTTTCGGAAAACATTCAGTACTTC CASSPGFSENIQYF
- once TRBJ2-1 TRBV3-1 TGTGCCAGCAGCTTACGGCCAGGGGGGGTTTTCAATGAGCAGTTCTTC CASSLRPGGVFNEQFF
- few TRBJ1-1 TRBV7-2 TGTGCCAGCAGCTTAGATCCGGCGGCCCGTGAAGCTTTCTTT CASSLDPAAREAFF
TRBD1 - TRBJ2-1 TRBV7-3 TGTGCCAGCAGCTTAAACACAGGGGGCTCTGAGCAGTTCTTC CASSLNTGGSEQFF
- - TRBJ2-3 TRBV24-1 TGTGCCACCAGCTTTAGCGGAGAAAGCACAGATACGCAGTATTTT CATSFSGESTDTQYF
TRBD1 few TRBJ1-2 TRBV6-1 TGTGCCAGCAGTCCCGGGACAGCGAGCTATGGCTACACCTTC CASSPGTASYGYTF
TRBD2 - TRBJ2-3 TRBV7-9 TGTGCCAGCAGCCCCCTAGCGGGAGGGCCAGGTGATACGCAGTATTTT CASSPLAGGPGDTQYF
TRBD1 - TRBJ2-7 TRBV28 TGTGCCAGCAGCCACCCCGGGACAGCCTCCTACGAGCAGTACTTC CASSHPGTASYEQYF
- - TRBJ1-6 TRBV2 TGTGCCAGCAGTAAGGTCGAGCTCTCCTATAATTCACCCCTCCACTTT CASSKVELSYNSPLHF
TRBD2 - TRBJ2-4 TRBV3-1 TGTGCCAGCAGCCCCGGACTAGCGGGAGCAGTAGCCAAAAACATTCAGTACTTC CASSPGLAGAVAKNIQYF
TRBD1 - TRBJ1-5 TRBV3-1 TGTGCCAGCGGCCAAGACCACAGGGGGCATCAGCCCCAGCATTTT CASGQDHRGHQPQHF
TRBD2 - TRBJ2-7 TRBV10-3 TGTGCCATCAGTGAGTCTAGGACTAGCGGGTCCTACGAGCAGTACTTC CAISESRTSGSYEQYF
- many TRBJ2-1 TRBV5-1 TGCGCCAGCAGCTTGGGCGGGACGCTGGGCAATGAGCAGTTCTTC CASSLGGTLGNEQFF
TRBD2 - TRBJ2-3 TRBV10-2 TGCGCCAGCAGTGAGACATTACTTCTAGCGGGAGGAGCAGATACGCAGTATTTT CASSETLLLAGGADTQYF
TRBD1 many TRBJ1-4 TRBV18 TGTGCCAGCTCACCGGGACAGGGAGAAAAACTGTTTTTT CASSPGQGEKLFF
- many TRBJ2-2 TRBV11-3 TGTGCCAGCAGCTCCGCCGCAAACACCGGGGAGCTGTTTTTT CASSSAANTGELFF
- - TRBJ2-7 TRBV20-1 TGCAGTGCTAGAGTGGCCTTCATGGGGCTCGAGCAGTACTTC CSARVAFMGLEQYF
- many TRBJ2-3 TRBV11-3 TGTGCCTCCTCCCAAGGGAGCACAGATACGCAGTATTTT CASSQGSTDTQYF
TRBD2 few TRBJ2-3 TRBV5-4 TGTGCCAGCAGCCTCCCCAGGGGTGCGGGAGGCCCAGATACGCAGTATTTT CASSLPRGAGGPDTQYF
TRBD1 - TRBJ1-6 TRBV6-6 TGTGCCAGCAGTTATCAGACAGGGGGATTAGATTCACCCCTCCACTTT CASSYQTGGLDSPLHF
- - TRBJ2-1 TRBV20-1 TGCAGTGCTAGGCCAAGAGGGGAGCAGTTCTTC CSARPRGEQFF
TRBD1 - TRBJ2-1 TRBV6-6 TGTGCCAGCAGTTACTACGCGGGACAGGTAAACAATGAGCAGTTCTTC CASSYYAGQVNNEQFF
TRBD2 many TRBJ2-5 TRBV7-2 TGTGCCAGCAGCCCCGCGGGCGGGAGGGAGACCCAGTACTTC CASSPAGGRETQYF
TRBD2 - TRBJ2-1 TRBV12-5 TGTGCTAGTGGTTCCCTTGGGTCGGGGGGCTCCTACAATGAGCAGTTCTTC CASGSLGSGGSYNEQFF
- - TRBJ2-1 TRBV11-2 TGTGCCAGCAGCCAATTCGGCAGCAACAATGAGCAGTTCTTC CASSQFGSNNEQFF
- - TRBJ2-7 TRBV5-6 TGTGCCAGCAGCCAAAGACTGGGCGGGACCCTGGGGTCCTACGAGCAGTACTTC CASSQRLGGTLGSYEQYF